This TCR beta chain was captured by sequencing in a study of shared clonotypes between healthy human individuals (dated by TCRdb to 2019 to 2021). Looking at the study overall: The cohort comprised a couple of women and a few men aged 18 to 49 years. For each donor, CD4 naive and CD4 memory were each given three plates, CD8 naive was given two plates, and CD8 memory was given one plate. To estimate repertoire size and how much clonotype sharing occurs between individuals, the study deeply sequenced the blood TCR repertoires of five healthy adults. Different laboratories and diverse techniques were used to prepare libraries and sequence TCR repertoires, to increase sequencing depth and limit assay-specific biases. Each donor's leukapheresis produced roughly between roughly 0.94 and 9.5 billion PBMCs.

Notes on this clone: The antigen it binds to is not known. Base qualities are not provided; no much larger clone lies one nucleotide away.

Using the deep immunoSEQ assay, TCR CDR3 regions were amplified from genomic DNA by multiplex PCR. For each cell subset, the extracted genomic DNA was distributed evenly across all wells of several immunoSEQ 96-well plates, and each plate served as one replicate. For sorted subsets, each replicate PCR was loaded with about 0.2 ug genomic DNA, equivalent to approximately 33,000 T cell genomes. Purified libraries were quantified with a Qubit 3.0 fluorometer, sized on a Bioanalyzer 2100, and re-quantified with the KAPA Library Quantification kit. Every immunoSEQ 96-well plate was sequenced on a separate single-read 150-cycle Illumina NextSeq 550 flow cell. In the source study's methods: Because the immunoSEQ output included only junctional sequences and no quality scores, the filtering could not be the same as the filtering used for full-length reads. Sequences were annotated with PyIR, a Python wrapper for IgBLAST v1.9, using IMGT germline references to assign V/J genes and CDR3. Reads were filtered out if the reads had weak V/J assignments (E-value above 1e-6), no CDR3, stop codons, out-of-frame junctions, or ambiguous translated residues. A V3J clonotype was defined by an identical inferred V gene, J gene, and CDR3 amino acid sequence. Percentage overlap between repertoires was computed as shared unique clonotypes divided by the size of the smaller repertoire. Repertoire richness was assessed with RTK rarefaction, the Chao1 estimator, and Recon v2.1 estimates of unobserved clonotypes. Generation probabilities were computed with OLGA for all TCRbeta clonotypes obtained by the gDNA method from a few donors. TCRdb's version of the immuneACCESS table is confined to in-frame rearrangements and falls short of the full clone set. An unresolved V gene accounts for under half of the shortfall where checked; the remainder is of unknown origin. V, J and clone size were drawn from that table, and D and trimming were deduced from the DNA. The sample records more than 2 million clones, over 85% of which are singletons. 0.13% of the sample is in the top ten clones.

Here is what the overall study found, with its caveats: Compared with non-shared clonotypes, clonotypes shared by all four sorted-subset donors had higher generation probabilities. When a handful of donors were compared, the shared fraction of clonotypes was about 5.2% for naive CD4, roughly 3.4% for naive CD8, 2.3% for memory CD4, and around 0.37% for memory CD8. The small number of donors limited the genetic and exposure-history diversity represented. Estimated clonotype richness was generally larger for naive than for memory subsets. Incomplete sequencing was indicated by rarefaction of sorted-subset datasets, despite the large sequencing depth. Sampling was restricted to blood, and TCR repertoires in tissue are likely to differ from TCR repertoires in blood. Pairwise subsampling led to the expectation that sequencing depth would affect the degree of clonotype sharing among donors.

The CDR3 runs 15 residues from the cysteine to the phenylalanine. Only the CDR3 DNA is retained, 45 bases long and in frame from the first base. V is trimmed back by 5 bases and J by 1 base, and the junction contains 7 bases that no gene match accounts for. Based on the germline V gene, the CDR1 and CDR2 sequences are SGHTA and FQGNSA. Healthy HIV-negative adults with no recently reported acute infections or vaccinations were included as donors. Every donor was a Caucasian adult residing in Nashville, Tennessee, USA. CD4+ T cells were enriched by magnetic negative selection; naive cells were then positively selected on CD45RA, and the negative fraction formed the memory subset. Blood was obtained by leukapheresis, after which PBMCs were separated by Ficoll-Histopaque density gradient centrifugation and cryopreserved in liquid nitrogen vapor phase. Purity and quantity of every magnetically sorted T cell population were checked by analytical flow cytometry. Each sorted fraction had its genomic DNA isolated and then quantified by UV absorbance on a Nanodrop 2000c.

Sequencing was performed on naive CD4+ T cells sorted from blood. The label giving this sample's cell subset or site can be read as: CD45RA+ positively selected. This receptor chain uses TRBV7-2 and TRBJ1-1; the central 7 bases match TRBD1. This TCR came from a man aged 18 to 29 in good health. The DNA is as follows: TGTGCCAGCAGCAGGACAGGTAATAGGAACACTGAAGCTTTCTTT. This is translated as CASSRTGNRNTEAFF.